One sample yielded the 22 T cell receptor beta chains listed below, sequenced in a study of control samples from healthy donors and cancer patients. Only in-frame clones appear in the TCRdb table, and some are missing; sequencing was by immunoSEQ multiplex PCR. Of approximately 190,000 clones listed, roughly nine tenths are singletons. The sequenced material came from blood. The receptor source for this set is a man under 40 in good health.

The rearrangement joins TRBV6-5 to TRBJ2-7; TRBD2 is a possible D gene (7 bases). V lost 6 bases and J 4 bases, leaving 10 bases between the germline ends. Per germline, CDR1 MNHEY and CDR2 SVGAGI. The CDR3 is 12 amino acids. The CDR3 here is CASRGGAYEQYF. CDR3 DNA: TGTGCCAGCAGAGGGGGGGCGTACGAGCAGTACTTC.

The chain uses TRBV14 and TRBJ2-3, with D tentatively TRBD2 (5 bases). V was cut by 3 bases and J by 6 bases, with 19 bases left in between. The CDR3 totals 16 residues. Germline CDR1 is SGHDN and CDR2 is FVKESK. The CDR3 DNA reads as TGTGCCAGCAGCCAGGTCGGAGGTACAAAGAGGGATACGCAGTATTTT. This encodes CASSQVGGTKRDTQYF. Full variable domain (outside the CDR3, taken from reference TRBV14 and TRBJ2-3): EAGVTQFPSHSVIEKGQTVTLRCDPISGHDNLYWYRRVMGKEIKFLLHFVKESKQDESGMPNNRFLAERTGGTYSTLKVQPAELEDSGVYFCASSQVGGTKRDTQYFGPGTRLTVL.

This chain links TRBV11-2 with TRBJ1-6, with 9 bases that match TRBD1. Per germline, CDR1 SGHAT and CDR2 FQNNGV. V was clipped by 3 bases and J by 7 bases; unmatched bases: 10. CDR3 length: 17 amino acids. The DNA of the CDR3 is TGTGCCAGCAGCTTTTTCGTATCTACAGGGGGCAATTCACCCCTCCACTTT. It codes for CASSFFVSTGGNSPLHF.

V usage is TRBV6-5 and J usage is TRBJ2-1; D not resolved. The CDR3 totals 14 residues. The ends were cut back, 6 bases at V and 1 base at J, with 10 bases in the middle. CDR1 MNHEY and CDR2 SVGAGI come from the germline V gene. CDR3 nucleotide sequence: TGTGCCAGCAGCAGGACGGAATCCTACAATGAGCAGTTCTTC. It translates to CASSRTESYNEQFF.

This chain links TRBV7-9 with TRBJ1-4; 7 nucleotides align to TRBD1. This CDR3 comprises 15 residues. V gave up 1 base and J gave up 7 bases; unmatched junction bases: 6. Looked up from germline, CDR1 is SEHNR and CDR2 is FQNEAQ (reference sequence). CDR3 nucleotides: TGTGCCAGCAGCTTAGGCACAGGGGCTGGTGAAAAACTGTTTTTT. Encoded protein: CASSLGTGAGEKLFF.

A single count supports this clone. This chain links TRBV4-1 with TRBJ1-5, with TRBD1 matching over 7 bases. V gave up 4 bases and J gave up 0 bases; unmatched junction bases: 9. The CDR3 totals 17 residues. Per germline, CDR1 MGHRA and CDR2 YSYEKL. This chain's CDR3 is CASSRQGDANSNQPQHF. The DNA for the CDR3 is TGCGCCAGCAGCCGACAGGGCGACGCTAATAGCAATCAGCCCCAGCATTTT.

The rearrangement joins TRBV28 to TRBJ1-1; weak D call: TRBD1 (6 bases). The CDR3 totals 14 residues. Per the germline V gene, CDR1 is MDHEN and CDR2 is SYDVKM. The germline V and J ends were trimmed by 2 bases and 2 bases, with 9 bases remaining between them. CDR3 amino acids: CASSLQGINTEAFF. As DNA, the CDR3 is TGTGCCAGCAGTTTACAGGGGATTAACACTGAAGCTTTCTTT.

The rearrangement links TRBV12-3 or TRBV12-4 to TRBJ2-7, with TRBD2 as a possible D gene (7 bases). Trimming left V 8 bases short and J 5 bases short, with 16 bases between. The CDR3 runs 13 residues. This CDR3 reads CASGLSGGDEQYF. DNA of the CDR3: TGTGCCAGCGGGTTATCGGGGGGCGACGAGCAGTACTTC.

The rearrangement joins TRBV10-2 to TRBJ1-1; 7 bases are a match to TRBD1. CDR1 WSHSY and CDR2 SAAADI come from the germline V gene. The CDR3 extends over 16 amino acids. V lost 7 bases and J lost 5; bases outside the gene matches: 16. CDR3 nucleotides: TGCGCCAGCAACGGAGGGGGCGGGAGGGGTAGAACTGAAGCTTTCTTT. This encodes CASNGGGGRGRTEAFF.

This clone occurred a few times. The chain employs TRBV24-1 and TRBJ2-3; 10 nucleotides match TRBD2. Per germline, CDR1 KGHDR and CDR2 SFDVKD. The V and J ends lost 0 bases and 4 bases, in that order; junction bases with no gene match: 6. This CDR3 spans 17 amino acids. The CDR3 here is CATSDLRQRGGSDTQYF. CDR3 DNA: TGTGCCACCAGTGATTTGAGGCAGCGGGGGGGCTCAGATACGCAGTATTTT.

The chain recombines TRBV4-2 with TRBJ1-5; D is unclear. The CDR3 extends over 15 amino acids. Per the germline V gene, CDR1 is LGHNA and CDR2 is YNFKEQ. The V gene lost 0 bases and the J gene lost 7 bases, with 13 bases spanning the gap. Here the CDR3 DNA reads TGTGCCAGCAGCCAAGATGACCCCGGGCGACAGCCCCAGCATTTT. It yields the protein CASSQDDPGRQPQHF.

This clone was detected a few times. The CDR3 spells CASGSGTGGKNGYTF. CDR3 in DNA: TGTGCTAGTGGTTCGGGGACAGGGGGGAAGAATGGCTACACCTTC. V usage is TRBV12-5 and J usage is TRBJ1-2; 11 bases line up with TRBD1. The CDR3 length is 15 residues. V lost 4 bases, J lost 6 bases, and 7 bases stayed unmatched. Germline V lookup: CDR1 LGHNT, CDR2 FRNRAP.

The chain carries TRBV7-2 and TRBJ1-1, with D perhaps TRBD1 (6 bases). Germline CDR1 SGHTA, CDR2 FQGNSA. The CDR3 loop spans 15 amino acids. Trimming removed 5 bases from V and 4 bases from J, with 17 bases in between. The CDR3 nucleotides read TGTGCCAGCAGCCCTCGTCGGAGGGGGGCCACTGAAGCTTTCTTT. Residues: CASSPRRRGATEAFF.

This sequence joins TRBV27 and TRBJ1-6; TRBD1 matches 9 bases. CDR3 length: 15 amino acids. The germline V gene encodes CDR1 MNHEY and CDR2 SMNVEV (reference sequence). V lost 4 bases to trimming and J lost 7 bases; unmatched junction nucleotides: 5. DNA of the CDR3: TGTGCCAGCAGTTCCGGAGGGACAGGGAATTCACCCCTCCACTTT. Its protein is CASSSGGTGNSPLHF.

For this clone: Other DNA sequences in this specimen translate into the identical CDR3. The rearrangement uses TRBV4-1 and TRBJ1-3; D is uncertain. This CDR3 is built from 15 residues. Germline CDR1 and CDR2: MGHRA and YSYEKL. The germline V and J ends were trimmed by 0 bases and 0 bases, with 6 bases remaining between them. The CDR3 DNA reads as TGCGCCAGCAGCCAAGATCGGTCCTCTGGAAACACCATATATTTT. Amino acids: CASSQDRSSGNTIYF.

This clone has a handful of counts. This chain links TRBV18 with TRBJ1-1; possible D gene TRBD1, 5 bases. The CDR3 loop spans 14 amino acids. The ends were cut back, 3 bases at V and 2 bases at J, with 10 bases in the middle. Germline assignment: CDR1 KGHSH and CDR2 LQKENI. CDR3 bases: TGTGCCAGCTCACCCCGGGGCCGTAACACTGAAGCTTTCTTT. Translating gives CASSPRGRNTEAFF.

The rearrangement uses TRBV13 and TRBJ2-3, with D possibly matching TRBD2 (5 bases). Germline-derived CDR1 and CDR2 are PRHDT and FYEKMQ (reference sequence). The ends were cut back, 5 bases at V and 5 bases at J, with 8 bases in the middle. The CDR3 spans 12 residues. As DNA, the CDR3 is TGTGCCAGCAGCGCTACTAGAGATACGCAGTATTTT. Translating it yields CASSATRDTQYF.

The chain has TRBV11-2 and TRBJ1-6; D is ambiguous. This CDR3 comprises 16 residues. V was shortened by 2 bases and J by 4 bases, with 12 bases between the two germline ends. The germline V gene encodes CDR1 SGHAT and CDR2 FQNNGV. CDR3 amino acids: CASSLSGLTYNSPLHF. CDR3 bases: TGTGCCAGCAGCTTATCGGGTTTAACTTATAATTCACCCCTCCACTTT. Filled out from reference TRBV11-2 and TRBJ1-6, the complete variable domain reads EAGVAQSPRYKIIEKRQSVAFWCNPISGHATLYWYQQILGQGPKLLIQFQNNGVVDDSQLPKDRFSAERLKGVDSTLKIQPAKLEDSAVYLCASSLSGLTYNSPLHFGNGTRLTVT.

A single count supports this clone. V and J are TRBV2 and TRBJ1-4, with D unresolved. The CDR3 is made up of 14 amino acids. V lost 3 bases and J lost 5, with 10 bases in between. Germline loops: CDR1 SNHLY, CDR2 FYNNEI. The CDR3 reads CASSDPGNNEKLFF. CDR3 in DNA: TGTGCCAGCAGTGACCCGGGCAACAATGAAAAACTGTTTTTT.

The genes are TRBV7-8 and TRBJ2-7; D perhaps matches TRBD2 (6 bases). V was pared by 1 base and J by 2 bases, with 12 bases between. Germline V gene data show CDR1 as SGHVS and CDR2 as FQNEAQ. This CDR3 is built from 15 residues. The CDR3 region has the DNA TGTGCCAGCAGCTTAGTTGGGGGGATCGCCTACGAGCAGTACTTC. Translation gives CASSLVGGIAYEQYF.

J is TRBJ1-5 and V is TRBV4-1; TRBD1 might be the D (5 bases). V lost 1 base to trimming and J lost 3 bases, with 13 bases between them. The V gene's germline CDR1 is MGHRA and CDR2 YSYEKL. CDR3 length: 16 residues. DNA for the CDR3: TGCGCCAGCAGCCAAGGAGGGGCCAGCTCCAATCAGCCCCAGCATTTT. It codes for CASSQGGASSNQPQHF.

The chain links TRBV4-2 to TRBJ2-3; no clear D. The V gene's germline CDR1 is LGHNA and CDR2 YNFKEQ. V was pared by 0 bases and J by 2 bases, with 6 bases between. The CDR3 is 14 amino acids. The CDR3 nucleotides are TGTGCCAGCAGCCAAGACCTATACACAGATACGCAGTATTTT. As protein: CASSQDLYTDTQYF.